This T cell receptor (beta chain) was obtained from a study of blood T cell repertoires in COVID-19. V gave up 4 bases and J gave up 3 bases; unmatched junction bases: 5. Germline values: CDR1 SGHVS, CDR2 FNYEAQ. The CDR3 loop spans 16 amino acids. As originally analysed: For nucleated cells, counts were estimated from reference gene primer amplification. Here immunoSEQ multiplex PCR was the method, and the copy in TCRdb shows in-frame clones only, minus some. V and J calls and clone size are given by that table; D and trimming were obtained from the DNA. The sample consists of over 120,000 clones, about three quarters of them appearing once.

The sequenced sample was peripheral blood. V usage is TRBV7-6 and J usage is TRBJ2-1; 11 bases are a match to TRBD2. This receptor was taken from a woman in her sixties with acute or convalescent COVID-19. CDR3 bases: TGTGCCAGCAGCTCCTTAGCGGGAGGGCGCTACAATGAGCAGTTCTTC. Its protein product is CASSSLAGGRYNEQFF.